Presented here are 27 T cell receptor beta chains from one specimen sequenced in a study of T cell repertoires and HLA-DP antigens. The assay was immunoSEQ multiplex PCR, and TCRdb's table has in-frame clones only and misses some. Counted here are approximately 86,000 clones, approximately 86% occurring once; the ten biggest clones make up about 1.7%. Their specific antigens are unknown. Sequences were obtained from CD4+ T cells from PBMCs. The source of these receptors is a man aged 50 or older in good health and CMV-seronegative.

The CDR3 sequence is CASSADLDRGAYEQYF. The CDR3 nucleotides read TGTGCCAGCTCAGCGGATTTGGACAGGGGAGCCTACGAGCAGTACTTC. This rearrangement joins TRBV18 to TRBJ2-7; 9 bases fit TRBD1. In germline, CDR1 is KGHSH, CDR2 LQKENI. The CDR3 extends over 16 amino acids. After removal of 5 bases from V and 2 bases from J, the junction contained 10 bases not matched to a gene.

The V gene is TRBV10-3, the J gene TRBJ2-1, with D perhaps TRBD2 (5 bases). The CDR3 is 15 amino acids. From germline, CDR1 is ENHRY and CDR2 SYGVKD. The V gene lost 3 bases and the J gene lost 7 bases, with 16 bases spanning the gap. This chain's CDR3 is CAISEEGLDGNEQFF. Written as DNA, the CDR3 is TGTGCCATCAGTGAAGAGGGTCTCGATGGTAATGAGCAGTTCTTC.

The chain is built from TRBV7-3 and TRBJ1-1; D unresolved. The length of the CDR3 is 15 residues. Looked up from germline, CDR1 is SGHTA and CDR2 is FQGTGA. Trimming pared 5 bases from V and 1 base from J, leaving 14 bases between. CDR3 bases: TGTGCCAGCAGCAAAGGAGCGTCCGGGAACACTGAAGCTTTCTTT. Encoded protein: CASSKGASGNTEAFF.

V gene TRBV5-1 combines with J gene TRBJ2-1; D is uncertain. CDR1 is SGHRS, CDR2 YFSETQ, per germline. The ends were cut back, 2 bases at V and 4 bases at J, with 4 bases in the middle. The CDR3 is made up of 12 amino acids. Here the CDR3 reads CASSFGYNEQFF. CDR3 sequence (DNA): TGCGCCAGCAGCTTCGGTTACAATGAGCAGTTCTTC. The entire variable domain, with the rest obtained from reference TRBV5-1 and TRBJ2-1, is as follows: KAGVTQTPRYLIKTRGQQVTLSCSPISGHRSVSWYQQTPGQGLQFLFEYFSETQRNKGNFPGRFSGRQFSNSRSEMNVSTLELGDSALYLCASSFGYNEQFFGPGTRLTVL.

CDR3 nucleotides: TGTGCCAGCAGCTCGGTAATGAGTATCCTTGGGAATGAGCAGTTCTTC. This translates into CASSSVMSILGNEQFF. The chain combines TRBV5-5 with TRBJ2-1; D is undetermined. CDR3 length: 16 residues. With 3 bases removed from V and 7 bases from J, the gap between germline ends came to 20 bases. Germline-derived CDR1 and CDR2 are SGHKS and YYEKEE (reference sequence).

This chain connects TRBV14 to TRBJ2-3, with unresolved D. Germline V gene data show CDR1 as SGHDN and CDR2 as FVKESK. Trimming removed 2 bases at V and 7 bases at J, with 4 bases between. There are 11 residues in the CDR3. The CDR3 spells CASSQSNTQYF. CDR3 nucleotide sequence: TGTGCCAGCAGCCAATCAAATACGCAGTATTTT. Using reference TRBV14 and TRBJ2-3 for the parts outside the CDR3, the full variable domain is EAGVTQFPSHSVIEKGQTVTLRCDPISGHDNLYWYRRVMGKEIKFLLHFVKESKQDESGMPNNRFLAERTGGTYSTLKVQPAELEDSGVYFCASSQSNTQYFGPGTRLTVL.

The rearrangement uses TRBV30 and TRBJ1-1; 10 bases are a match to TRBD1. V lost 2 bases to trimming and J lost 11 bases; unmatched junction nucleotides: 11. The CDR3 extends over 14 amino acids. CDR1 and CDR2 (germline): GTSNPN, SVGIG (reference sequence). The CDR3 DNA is TGTGCCTGGAGTTCTTCGGGACAGGGGTTAGCGGCTTTCTTT. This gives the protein CAWSSSGQGLAAFF.

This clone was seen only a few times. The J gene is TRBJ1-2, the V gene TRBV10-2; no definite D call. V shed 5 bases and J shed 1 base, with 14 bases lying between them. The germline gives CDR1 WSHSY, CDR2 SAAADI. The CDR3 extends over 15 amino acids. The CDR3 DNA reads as TGCGCCAGCAGTTTAGGAGGAAGCTTTAACTATGGCTACACCTTC. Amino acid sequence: CASSLGGSFNYGYTF.

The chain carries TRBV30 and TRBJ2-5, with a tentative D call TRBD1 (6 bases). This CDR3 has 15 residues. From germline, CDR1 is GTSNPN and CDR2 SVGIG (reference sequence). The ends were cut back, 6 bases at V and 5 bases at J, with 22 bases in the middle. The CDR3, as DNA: TGTGCCTGCCCCATGGGTACAGGGTTCGGGGAGACCCAGTACTTC. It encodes CACPMGTGFGETQYF.

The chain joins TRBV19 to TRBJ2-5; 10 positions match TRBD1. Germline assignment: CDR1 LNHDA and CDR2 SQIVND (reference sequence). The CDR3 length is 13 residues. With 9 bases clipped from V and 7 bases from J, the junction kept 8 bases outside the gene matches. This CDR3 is CASHDRGQLTQYF. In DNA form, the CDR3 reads TGTGCCAGCCACGACAGGGGGCAATTGACCCAGTACTTC.

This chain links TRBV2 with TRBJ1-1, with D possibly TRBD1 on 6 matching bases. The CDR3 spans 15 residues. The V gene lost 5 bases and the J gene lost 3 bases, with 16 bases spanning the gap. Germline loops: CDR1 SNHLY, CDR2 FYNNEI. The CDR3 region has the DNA TGTGCCAGCAGTCCCACAGGGCTGGGTTACACTGAAGCTTTCTTT. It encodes CASSPTGLGYTEAFF. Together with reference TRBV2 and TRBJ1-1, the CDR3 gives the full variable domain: EPEVTQTPSHQVTQMGQEVILRCVPISNHLYFYWYRQILGQKVEFLVSFYNNEISEKSEIFDDQFSVERPDGSNFTLKIRSTKLEDSAMYFCASSPTGLGYTEAFFGQGTRLTVV.

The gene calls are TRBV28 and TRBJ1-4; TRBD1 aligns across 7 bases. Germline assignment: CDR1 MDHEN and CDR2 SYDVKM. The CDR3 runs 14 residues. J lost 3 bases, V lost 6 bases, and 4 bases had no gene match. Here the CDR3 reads CASRQGSANEKLFF. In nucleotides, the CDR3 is TGTGCCAGCAGACAGGGGTCCGCTAATGAAAAACTGTTTTTT.

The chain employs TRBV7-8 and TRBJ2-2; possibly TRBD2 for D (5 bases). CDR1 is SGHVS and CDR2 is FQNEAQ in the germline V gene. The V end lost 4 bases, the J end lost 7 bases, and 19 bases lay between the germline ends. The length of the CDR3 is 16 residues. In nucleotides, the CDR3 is TGTGCCAGCAGCTCGAACTTACTAGTCGGTGGCGGGGAGCTGTTTTTT. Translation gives CASSSNLLVGGGELFF.

CDR3 sequence: CASRPGTGRDEQFF. In nucleotides, the CDR3 is TGTGCCAGCAGACCCGGGACAGGGAGGGATGAGCAGTTCTTC. The chain combines TRBV6-5 with TRBJ2-1; 9 positions agree with TRBD1. Germline assignment: CDR1 MNHEY and CDR2 SVGAGI. The CDR3 length is 14 residues. Trimming removed 6 bases from V and 8 bases from J; junction bases left unmatched: 8.

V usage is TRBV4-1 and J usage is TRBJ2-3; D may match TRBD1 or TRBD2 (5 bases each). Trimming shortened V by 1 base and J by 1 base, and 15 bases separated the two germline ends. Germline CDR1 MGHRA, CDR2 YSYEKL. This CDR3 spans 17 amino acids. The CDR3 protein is CASSQGGSGRRTDTQYF. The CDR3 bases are TGCGCCAGCAGCCAAGGGGGGTCTGGTCGTCGCACAGATACGCAGTATTTT.

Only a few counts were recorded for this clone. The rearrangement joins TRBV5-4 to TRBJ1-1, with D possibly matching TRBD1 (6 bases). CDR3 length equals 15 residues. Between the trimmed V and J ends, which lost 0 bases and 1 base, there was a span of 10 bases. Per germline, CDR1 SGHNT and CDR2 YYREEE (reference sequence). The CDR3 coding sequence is TGTGCCAGCAGCTTGGCCTGGGGGGCGAACACTGAAGCTTTCTTT. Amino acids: CASSLAWGANTEAFF.

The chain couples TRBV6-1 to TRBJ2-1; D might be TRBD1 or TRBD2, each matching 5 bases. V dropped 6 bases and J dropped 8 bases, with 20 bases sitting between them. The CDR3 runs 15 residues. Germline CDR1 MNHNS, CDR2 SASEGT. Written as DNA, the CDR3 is TGTGCCAGCAGGGGAACGGGACGAGGGATCTATGAGCAGTTCTTC. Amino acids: CASRGTGRGIYEQFF.

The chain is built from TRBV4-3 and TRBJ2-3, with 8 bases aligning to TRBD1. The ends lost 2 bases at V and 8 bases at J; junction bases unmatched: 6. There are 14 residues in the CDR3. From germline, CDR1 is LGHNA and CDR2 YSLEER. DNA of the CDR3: TGCGCCAGCAGCCAAACGACAGGGGCCCTTACGCAGTATTTT. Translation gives CASSQTTGALTQYF.

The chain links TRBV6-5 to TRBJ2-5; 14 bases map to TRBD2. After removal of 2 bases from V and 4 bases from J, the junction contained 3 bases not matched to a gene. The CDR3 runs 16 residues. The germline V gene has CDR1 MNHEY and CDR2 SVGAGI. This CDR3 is CASSYGTSGSRETQYF. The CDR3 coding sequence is TGTGCCAGCAGTTACGGGACTAGCGGGAGTAGAGAGACCCAGTACTTC.

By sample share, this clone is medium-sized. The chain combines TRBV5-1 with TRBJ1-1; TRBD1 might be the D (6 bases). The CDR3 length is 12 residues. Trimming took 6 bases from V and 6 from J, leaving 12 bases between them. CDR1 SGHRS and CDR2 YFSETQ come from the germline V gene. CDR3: CASKDEGAEAFF. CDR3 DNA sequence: TGCGCCAGCAAGGACGAGGGGGCTGAAGCTTTCTTT.

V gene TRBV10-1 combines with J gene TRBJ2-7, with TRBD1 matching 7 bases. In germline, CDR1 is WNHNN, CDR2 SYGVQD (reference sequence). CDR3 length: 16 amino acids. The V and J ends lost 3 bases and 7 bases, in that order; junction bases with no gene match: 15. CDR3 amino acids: CASSDSRTGTQGEQYF. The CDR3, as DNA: TGCGCCAGCAGTGATTCCCGGACAGGCACCCAAGGAGAGCAGTACTTC.

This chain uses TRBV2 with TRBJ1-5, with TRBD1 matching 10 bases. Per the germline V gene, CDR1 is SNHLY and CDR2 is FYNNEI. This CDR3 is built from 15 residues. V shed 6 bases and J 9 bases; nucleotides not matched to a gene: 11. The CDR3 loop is CASSPGTGAFLPQHF. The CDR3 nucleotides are TGTGCCAGCAGCCCCGGGACAGGGGCATTTCTGCCCCAGCATTTT.

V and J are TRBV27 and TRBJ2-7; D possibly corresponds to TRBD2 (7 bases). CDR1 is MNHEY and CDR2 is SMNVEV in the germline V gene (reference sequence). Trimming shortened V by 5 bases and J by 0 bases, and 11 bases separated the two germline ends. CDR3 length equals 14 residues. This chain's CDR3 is CASSEGGFSYEQYF. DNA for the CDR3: TGTGCCAGCAGTGAGGGGGGGTTCTCCTACGAGCAGTACTTC.

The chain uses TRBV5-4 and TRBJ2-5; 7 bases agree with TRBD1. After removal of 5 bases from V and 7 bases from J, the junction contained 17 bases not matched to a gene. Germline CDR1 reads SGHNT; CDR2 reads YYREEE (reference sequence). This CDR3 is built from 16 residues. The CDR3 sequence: CASRHYDRDSLVTQYF. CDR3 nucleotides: TGTGCCAGCAGACATTACGACCGGGACAGCTTAGTGACCCAGTACTTC.

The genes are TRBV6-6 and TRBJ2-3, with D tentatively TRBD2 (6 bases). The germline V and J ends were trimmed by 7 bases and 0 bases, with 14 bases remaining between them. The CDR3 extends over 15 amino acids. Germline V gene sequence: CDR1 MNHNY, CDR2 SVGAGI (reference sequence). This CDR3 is CASTRDGGSTDTQYF. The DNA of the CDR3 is TGTGCCAGCACCCGGGATGGGGGGAGCACAGATACGCAGTATTTT.

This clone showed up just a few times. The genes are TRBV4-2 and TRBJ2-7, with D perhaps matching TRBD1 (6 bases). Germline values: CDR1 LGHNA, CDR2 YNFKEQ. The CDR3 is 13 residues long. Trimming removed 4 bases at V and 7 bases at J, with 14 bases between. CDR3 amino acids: CASSLTAGDEQYF. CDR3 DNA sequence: TGTGCCAGCAGCCTAACGGCAGGGGATGAGCAGTACTTC.

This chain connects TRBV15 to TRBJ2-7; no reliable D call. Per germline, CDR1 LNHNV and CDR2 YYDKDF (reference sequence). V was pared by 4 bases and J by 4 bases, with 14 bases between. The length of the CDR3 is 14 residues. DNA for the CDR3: TGTGCCACCAGCACAGAGGTCAGGAGATACGAGCAGTACTTC. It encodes CATSTEVRRYEQYF. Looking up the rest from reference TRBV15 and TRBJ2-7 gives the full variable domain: DAMVIQNPRYQVTQFGKPVTLSCSQTLNHNVMYWYQQKSSQAPKLLFHYYDKDFNNEADTPDNFQSRRPNTSFCFLDIRSPGLGDTAMYLCATSTEVRRYEQYFGPGTRLTVT.